This T cell receptor beta chain was captured in a study of breast tumors, draining lymph nodes, adjacent tissues (dated by TCRdb to the mid-2010s). For context, the study as a whole: TCR beta repertoires were compared across tumor, adjacent nontumor tissue and axillary lymph nodes obtained from breast cancer patients. In human breast cancer, the study set out to evaluate how tumor, surrounding tissue and draining lymph node repertoires relate to one another and whether T cells may move between these sites.

Instrument on record: Illumina HiSeq 2000. TCR beta chain libraries were generated by multiplex PCR amplification. High-throughput sequencing was used to analyze the amplified TCR beta chain products. Starting from the raw public reads, TCRdb applied fastp trimming at Q25, assembled clones with MiXCR and retained in-frame beta chains. Here each entry gathers all rows of one CDR3 protein and keeps the most common genes and DNA. The sample has 150,000 to 200,000 distinct CDR3 sequences on record, approximately 33% of them singletons. The ten largest clones represent 4.3% of the sample. As to this clonotype: Its binding antigen is unknown. Base qualities were left out, and no much larger clone turns up one base away.

General study outcomes and caveats: Tumors showed preferential V and J gene usage, and their T-cell repertoire diversity fell below that of lymph nodes yet above that of nontumor tissue. Rather than being directly demonstrated, the conclusion that tumor T cells originate in lymph nodes was presented as consistent with a hypothesis. The similarity between tumor and nontumor tissue repertoires was significantly greater in luminal-like breast cancer than in basal-like breast cancer. The data were judged consistent with most tumor T cells deriving from the lymph node and then expanding within tumor tissue.

V is clipped by 4 bases and J by 9 bases, and the sequence between their germline boundaries is 17 bases long. Its CDR3 holds 14 amino acids, cysteine through phenylalanine. Just CDR3 DNA is preserved here, 42 bases in frame from base 1. In the germline V gene (reference sequence), CDR1 corresponds to LNHDA and CDR2 to SQIVND. Lymph node samples came from the axillary draining lymph nodes of breast cancer patients. The origin of this receptor is a female donor with breast cancer. Some clones in this sample may be carry-over from other donors' samples. The sequence links TRBV19 to TRBJ2-3; the D assignment is uncertain and may be TRBD1 or TRBD2, with 6 bases supporting each. The sequenced material came from axillary lymph node tissue. The sequenced DNA: TGTGCCAGTAGTAGGGTGGGGGGCGCGGAAACGCAGTATTTT. Its translation is CASSRVGGAETQYF.